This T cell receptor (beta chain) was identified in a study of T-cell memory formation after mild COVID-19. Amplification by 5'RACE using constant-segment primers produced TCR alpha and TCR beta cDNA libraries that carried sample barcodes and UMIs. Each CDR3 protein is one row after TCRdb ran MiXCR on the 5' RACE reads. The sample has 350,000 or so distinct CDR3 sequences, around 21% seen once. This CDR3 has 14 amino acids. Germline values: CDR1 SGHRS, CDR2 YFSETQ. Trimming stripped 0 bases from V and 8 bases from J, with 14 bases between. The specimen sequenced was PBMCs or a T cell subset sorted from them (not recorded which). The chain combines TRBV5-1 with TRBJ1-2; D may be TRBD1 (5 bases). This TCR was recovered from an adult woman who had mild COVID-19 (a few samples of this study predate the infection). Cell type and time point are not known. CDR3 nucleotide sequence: TGCGCCAGCAGCTTGGCGACAGATGCGGGAGGCTACACCTTC. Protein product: CASSLATDAGGYTF. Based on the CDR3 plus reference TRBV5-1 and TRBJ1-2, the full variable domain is KAGVTQTPRYLIKTRGQQVTLSCSPISGHRSVSWYQQTPGQGLQFLFEYFSETQRNKGNFPGRFSGRQFSNSRSEMNVSTLELGDSALYLCASSLATDAGGYTFGSGTRLTVV.